The TCR beta chain described here comes from a study of vaccination and CD4 T cells after COVID-19. The overall study: The makeup of the convalescents was six males and four females, two of them Hispanic.

V was shortened by 3 bases and J by 1 base, with 15 bases between the two germline ends. The CDR3 runs to 15 residues. In germline, CDR1 is GTSNPN, CDR2 SVGIG (reference sequence). Turning to this clonotype: What it binds is unknown.

Treatment indicated: 10-day PBMC culture with coronavirus spike peptide pools or control peptides (ViraFEST assay). Ahead of the COVID-19 pandemic (2011-2018), the CD4+ T cells of the unexposed donor were collected. The Oncomine TCR Beta short-read assay was applied to DNA of cultured CD4+ T cells. Via MiXCR, TCRdb re-called the PCR reads, giving one row per CDR3 protein. The sample gives fewer than 5,000 distinct CDR3 sequences, about 40% of which show up once; roughly two fifths is in the top ten. This chain joins TRBV30 and TRBJ2-5; D might be TRBD1 (5 bases). This sequence originates from a human donor in good health. Sequenced: CD4+ T cells from blood, cultured in vitro. This CDR3 is CAWSLYRSFQETQYF. CDR3 DNA sequence: TGTGCCTGGAGCCTCTACAGGTCCTTCCAAGAGACCCAGTACTTC.